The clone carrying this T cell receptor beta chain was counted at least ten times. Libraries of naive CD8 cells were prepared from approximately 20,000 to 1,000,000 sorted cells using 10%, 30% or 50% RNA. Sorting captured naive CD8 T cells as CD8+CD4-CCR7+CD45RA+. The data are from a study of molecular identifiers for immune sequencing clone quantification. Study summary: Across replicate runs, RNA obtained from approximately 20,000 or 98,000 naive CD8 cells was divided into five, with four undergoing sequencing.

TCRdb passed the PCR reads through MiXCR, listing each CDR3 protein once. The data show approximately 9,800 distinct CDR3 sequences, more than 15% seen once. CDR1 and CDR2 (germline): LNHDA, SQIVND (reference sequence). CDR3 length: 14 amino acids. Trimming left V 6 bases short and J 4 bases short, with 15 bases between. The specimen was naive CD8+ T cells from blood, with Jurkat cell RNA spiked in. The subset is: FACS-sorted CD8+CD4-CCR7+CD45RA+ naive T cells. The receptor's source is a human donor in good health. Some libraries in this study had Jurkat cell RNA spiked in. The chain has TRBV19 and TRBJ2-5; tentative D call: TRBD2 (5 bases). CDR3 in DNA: TGTGCCAGTAGGATATGGACTTGGAGAGAGACCCAGTACTTC. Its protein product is CASRIWTWRETQYF.